These 19 T cell receptor beta chains share one sample of origin, sequenced in a study of T cell responses to AZD1222 COVID-19 vaccine. Some clones are missing from TCRdb's copy, which holds only in-frame ones; the method was immunoSEQ multiplex PCR. Of some 200,000 clones in the sample, around 93% were seen once. The sequencing here drew on peripheral blood, taken on day 0 of MenACWY control vaccination. Receptor source: an adult in good health.

This sequence joins TRBV28 and TRBJ1-4; the D gene is possibly TRBD1 (6 bases). V lost 7 bases and J lost 10, with 16 bases in between. Germline-derived CDR1 and CDR2 are MDHEN and SYDVKM. The CDR3 extends over 13 amino acids. CDR3 protein: CASNYQGNAKLFF. The DNA of the CDR3 is TGTGCCAGCAATTATCAGGGGAACGCAAAACTGTTTTTT.

V usage is TRBV19 and J usage is TRBJ2-5, with 13 bases fitting TRBD2. Trimming cost V 3 bases and J 4 bases; bases outside gene matches: 14. This CDR3 has 19 residues. From germline, CDR1 is LNHDA and CDR2 SQIVND (reference sequence). The CDR3 DNA reads as TGTGCCAGTAGTATTCCCTCGGGACTAGCGGGGCCATTGGGAGAGACCCAGTACTTC. Translation gives CASSIPSGLAGPLGETQYF.

The J gene is TRBJ1-5, the V gene TRBV21-1. TRBV21-1 is given as a pseudogene. CDR3 length equals 13 residues. The CDR3 nucleotides are TGTGCCAGCCGGGTGCGCATCAATCAGCCCCAGCATTTT. Its protein product is CASRVRINQPQHF.

The gene calls are TRBV6-6 and TRBJ1-5; TRBD1 aligns across 7 bases. The junction had 2 bases not matched to a gene; V was cut back by 2 bases and J by 4 bases. From germline, CDR1 is MNHNY and CDR2 SVGAGI (reference sequence). The CDR3 is made up of 14 amino acids. DNA for the CDR3: TGTGCCAGCAGTTACGGGACAGCAAATCAGCCCCAGCATTTT. Its protein product is CASSYGTANQPQHF.

The V gene is TRBV7-9, the J gene TRBJ1-6; 8 nucleotides match TRBD1. The junction had 5 bases not matched to a gene; V was cut back by 5 bases and J by 5 bases. From germline, CDR1 is SEHNR and CDR2 FQNEAQ (reference sequence). The CDR3 consists of 15 residues. CDR3 loop: CASSPGQGNNSPLHF. Written as DNA, the CDR3 is TGTGCCAGCAGCCCAGGACAGGGCAATAATTCACCCCTCCACTTT.

The rearrangement uses TRBV6-6 and TRBJ1-1; 9 positions match TRBD1. CDR1 is MNHNY, CDR2 SVGAGI, per germline (reference sequence). Losses at the gene ends were 0 bases for V and 10 bases for J; bases not matched to a gene: 6. This CDR3 contains 14 residues. Here the CDR3 reads CASSYSSGQGTAFF. The CDR3 DNA sequence: TGTGCCAGCAGTTACTCATCGGGACAGGGTACAGCTTTCTTT.

The chain employs TRBV7-8 and TRBJ1-6; tentatively, D is TRBD1 (5 bases). The ends were cut back, 1 base at V and 7 bases at J, with 8 bases in the middle. Germline V lookup: CDR1 SGHVS, CDR2 FQNEAQ. CDR3 size: 14 residues. CDR3 coding DNA: TGTGCCAGCAGCTTAGTCGAGGGGAATTCACCCCTCCACTTT. Its translation is CASSLVEGNSPLHF.

CDR3 sequence (DNA): TGTGCCACGGGACGGAACTATGGCTACACCTTC. Amino acid sequence: CATGRNYGYTF. The genes are TRBV28 and TRBJ1-2; D might be TRBD1 (5 bases). Germline-derived CDR1 and CDR2 are MDHEN and SYDVKM. Between the trimmed V and J ends, which lost 10 bases and 2 bases, there was a span of 8 bases. The CDR3 has 11 amino acids.

The chain is built from TRBV7-2 and TRBJ1-2; D not certain. Germline V lookup: CDR1 SGHTA, CDR2 FQGNSA. The CDR3 contains 17 residues. V lost 1 base to trimming and J lost 3 bases, with 18 bases between them. The DNA of the CDR3 is TGTGCCAGCAGCTTAGACCTAAGGGCTGGGGTAGACTATGGCTACACCTTC. Its protein is CASSLDLRAGVDYGYTF.

V gene TRBV7-9 combines with J gene TRBJ2-1, with a tentative D call TRBD1 (5 bases). Trimming shortened V by 6 bases and J by 0 bases, and 12 bases separated the two germline ends. This CDR3 contains 15 residues. Germline V gene lookup returns CDR1 SEHNR and CDR2 FQNEAQ (reference sequence). The CDR3 loop is CASRQSGSSYNEQFF. The CDR3 nucleotides read TGTGCCAGCAGACAATCAGGGTCCTCCTACAATGAGCAGTTCTTC.

This sequence joins TRBV4-1 and TRBJ1-5; the match to TRBD1 covers 7 bases. Unmatched junction bases numbered 7, after V lost 4 bases and J lost 4 bases. Germline CDR1 reads MGHRA; CDR2 reads YSYEKL. The CDR3 is 15 amino acids. The CDR3 DNA reads as TGCGCCAGCAGCCCCCTACTGACAGGGAATCAGCCCCAGCATTTT. The encoded protein is CASSPLLTGNQPQHF.

This clone has a handful of counts. The chain uses TRBV10-3 and TRBJ2-1; perhaps TRBD1 as D (6 bases). Germline values: CDR1 ENHRY, CDR2 SYGVKD. CDR3 size: 13 residues. V was cut by 7 bases and J by 5 bases, with 12 bases left in between. As DNA, the CDR3 is TGTGCCATCATGGGGGCCGCCGACAATGAGCAGTTCTTC. It translates to CAIMGAADNEQFF.

The gene calls are TRBV6-5 and TRBJ1-5; 7 nucleotides agree with TRBD1. The ends lost 6 bases at V and 1 base at J; junction bases unmatched: 3. CDR3 size: 14 residues. The V gene's germline CDR1 is MNHEY and CDR2 SVGAGI. The CDR3 loop reads CASRAGQSNQPQHF. CDR3 DNA sequence: TGTGCCAGCAGGGCGGGACAGAGCAATCAGCCCCAGCATTTT.

This rearrangement joins TRBV29-1 to TRBJ2-5; D is unresolved. Looked up from germline, CDR1 is SQVTM and CDR2 is ANQGSEA. CDR3 length: 13 amino acids. Trimming took off 6 bases at V and 1 base at J, with 12 bases between the two ends. The CDR3 nucleotides are TGCAGCGTAAGTACCGGGTCCCAAGAGACCCAGTACTTC. Translation: CSVSTGSQETQYF.

The gene calls are TRBV7-3 and TRBJ2-2; 8 bases map to TRBD2. There are 17 residues in the CDR3. Per germline, CDR1 SGHTA and CDR2 FQGTGA. V was clipped by 0 bases and J by 3 bases; unmatched bases: 6. For the CDR3, the DNA is TGTGCCAGCAGCTTAACGACAGCGGGGGCCGACACCGGGGAGCTGTTTTTT. It encodes CASSLTTAGADTGELFF.

For the CDR3, the DNA is TGTGCCAGTAGGGAACGGGGGGCGTATGGCTACACCTTC. This sequence encodes CASRERGAYGYTF. The chain has TRBV19 and TRBJ1-2; TRBD1 is a possible D gene (6 bases). The CDR3 length is 13 residues. The V gene's germline CDR1 is LNHDA and CDR2 SQIVND (reference sequence). V dropped 6 bases and J dropped 5 bases, with 13 bases sitting between them.

V gene TRBV5-8 combines with J gene TRBJ1-3; possibly TRBD1 for D (5 bases). The CDR3 contains 14 residues. Germline V gives CDR1 SGHTS, CDR2 YDEGEE. Trimming took 7 bases from V and 0 from J, leaving 11 bases between them. CDR3 DNA sequence: TGTGCCAGCGGGGGAACTGTCTCTGGAAACACCATATATTTT. This translates into CASGGTVSGNTIYF.

V is TRBV12-5 and J is TRBJ1-6; weak D call: TRBD1 (6 bases). The germline V gene encodes CDR1 LGHNT and CDR2 FRNRAP. The CDR3 sequence is 14 residues long. Trimming cost V 6 bases and J 7 bases, with 13 bases left between them. This CDR3 reads CASGPGQLNSPLHF. Here the CDR3 DNA reads TGTGCTAGTGGACCAGGACAGCTAAATTCACCCCTCCACTTT.

V and J are TRBV5-6 and TRBJ1-5; D call uncertain. From germline, CDR1 is SGHDT and CDR2 YYEEEE. The CDR3 sequence is 14 residues long. V lost 0 bases, J lost 3 bases, and 7 bases lay in between. The CDR3 sequence: CASSLVWDNQPQHF. In DNA, the CDR3 is TGTGCCAGCAGCTTGGTTTGGGACAATCAGCCCCAGCATTTT.